The 7 T cell receptor beta chains given below trace back to one sample, sequenced in a study of regulatory T cells in long-lasting Graves disease. Time point described: persistent/refractory GD, antithyroid drugs over 5 years with positive TRAb. With RNA extracted from PBMCs as input, the TCR library was made. CDR3-region Arm-PCR and iRepertoire HTBI primers produced the TCR beta libraries. TCRdb itself ran the multiplex PCR reads through MiXCR, one entry per CDR3 protein. The sample consists of about 470,000 distinct CDR3 sequences, roughly 21% of them appearing once. This sample comprised peripheral blood mononuclear cells (PBMCs), obtained when the disease was refractory, from a patient treated with antithyroid drugs. All receptors come from a female donor with Graves disease.

This clonotype was counted a few times. The chain employs TRBV19 and TRBJ1-1, with D possibly TRBD1 on 5 matching bases. Per germline, CDR1 LNHDA and CDR2 SQIVND (reference sequence). Between the trimmed V and J ends, which lost 0 bases and 6 bases, there was a span of 17 bases. The CDR3 is made up of 16 amino acids. DNA of the CDR3: TGTGCCAGTAGTATAGATCGATGGACACCGGGCGCTGAAGCTTTCTTT. This gives the protein CASSIDRWTPGAEAFF.

A remark on this clonotype: Possible read error: a much larger clone is one base away. This chain connects TRBV6-4 to TRBJ2-7; TRBD1 matches 11 bases. V shed 6 bases and J 5 bases; nucleotides not matched to a gene: 6. The germline V gene has CDR1 MRHNA and CDR2 SNTAGT. This CDR3 is built from 14 residues. CDR3 protein: CASSIGQGADEQYF. The DNA of the CDR3 is TGTGCCAGCAGCATCGGACAGGGGGCCGACGAGCAGTACTTC.

CDR3 region: CASSSPGTGGAGGYTF. DNA of the CDR3: TGTGCCAGCAGCTCCCCAGGGACAGGGGGCGCCGGTGGCTACACCTTC. V and J are TRBV5-4 and TRBJ1-2, with 12 nucleotides matching TRBD1. Looked up from germline, CDR1 is SGHNT and CDR2 is YYREEE (reference sequence). The V segment lost 3 bases and the J segment 7 bases; nucleotides outside the gene matches: 10. This CDR3 has 16 residues.

This clonotype appeared many times. The chain recombines TRBV28 with TRBJ1-5; D might be TRBD1 (5 bases). Trimming pared 5 bases from V and 0 bases from J, leaving 20 bases between. Germline-derived CDR1 and CDR2 are MDHEN and SYDVKM. The CDR3 extends over 18 amino acids. CDR3 bases: TGTGCCAGCAGTCCCTTAGCCTTTCGGGGCAATAGCAATCAGCCCCAGCATTTT. It translates to CASSPLAFRGNSNQPQHF. Full variable domain (remainder filled in from reference TRBV28 and TRBJ1-5): DVKVTQSSRYLVKRTGEKVFLECVQDMDHENMFWYRQDPGLGLRLIYFSYDVKMKEKGDIPEGYSVSREKKERFSLILESASTNQTSMYLCASSPLAFRGNSNQPQHFGDGTRLSIL.

The V gene is TRBV6-5, the J gene TRBJ1-1; unclear D gene. The CDR3 spans 18 residues. Trimming removed 4 bases from V and 4 bases from J, with 25 bases in between. Germline-derived CDR1 and CDR2 are MNHEY and SVGAGI. DNA of the CDR3: TGTGCCAGCAGTTCAGTTGGATTTTGGGGTTTGATGCCCACTGAAGCTTTCTTT. Protein: CASSSVGFWGLMPTEAFF.

V and J are TRBV4-1 and TRBJ2-7; 9 bases are a match to TRBD1. Germline CDR1 reads MGHRA; CDR2 reads YSYEKL. The CDR3 loop spans 13 amino acids. The V segment lost 8 bases and the J segment 3 bases; nucleotides outside the gene matches: 5. CDR3 protein: CASWDRVDYEQYF. The DNA of the CDR3 is TGCGCCAGCTGGGACAGGGTCGACTACGAGCAGTACTTC.

The chain employs TRBV14 and TRBJ2-7; possibly TRBD1 for D (5 bases). This CDR3 spans 18 amino acids. Between the trimmed V and J ends, which lost 0 bases and 1 base, there was a span of 19 bases. CDR1 and CDR2 from the germline V gene are SGHDN and FVKESK. In nucleotides, the CDR3 is TGTGCCAGCAGCCAAGACAGGTGGTCGGTGGGGCCTTCCTACGAGCAGTACTTC. Translating gives CASSQDRWSVGPSYEQYF. The variable domain in full, with the rest retrieved from reference TRBV14 and TRBJ2-7, is EAGVTQFPSHSVIEKGQTVTLRCDPISGHDNLYWYRRVMGKEIKFLLHFVKESKQDESGMPNNRFLAERTGGTYSTLKVQPAELEDSGVYFCASSQDRWSVGPSYEQYFGPGTRLTVT.